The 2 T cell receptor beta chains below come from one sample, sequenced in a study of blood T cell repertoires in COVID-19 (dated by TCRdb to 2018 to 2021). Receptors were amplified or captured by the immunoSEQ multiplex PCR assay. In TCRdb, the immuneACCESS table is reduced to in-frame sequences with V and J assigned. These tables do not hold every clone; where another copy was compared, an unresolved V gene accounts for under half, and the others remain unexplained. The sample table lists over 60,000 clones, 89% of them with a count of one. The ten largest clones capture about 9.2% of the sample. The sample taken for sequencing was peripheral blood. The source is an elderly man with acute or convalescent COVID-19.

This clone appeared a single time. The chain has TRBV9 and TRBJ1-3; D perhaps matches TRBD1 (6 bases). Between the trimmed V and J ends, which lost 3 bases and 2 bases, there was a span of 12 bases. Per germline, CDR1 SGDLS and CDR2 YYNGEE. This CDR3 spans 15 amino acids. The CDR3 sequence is CASSAQGLTGNTIYF. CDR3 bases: TGTGCCAGCAGCGCACAGGGTCTTACTGGAAACACCATATATTTT.

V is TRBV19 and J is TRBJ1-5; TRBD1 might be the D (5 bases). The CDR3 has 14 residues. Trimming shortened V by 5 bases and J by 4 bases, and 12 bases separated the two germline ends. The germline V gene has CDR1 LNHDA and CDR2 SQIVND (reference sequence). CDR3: CASSSAGGNQPQHF. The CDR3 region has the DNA TGTGCCAGTAGTTCCGCCGGGGGGAATCAGCCCCAGCATTTT. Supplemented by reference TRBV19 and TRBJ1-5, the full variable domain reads DGGITQSPKYLFRKEGQNVTLSCEQNLNHDAMYWYRQDPGQGLRLIYYSQIVNDFQKGDIAEGYSVSREKKESFPLTVTSAQKNPTAFYLCASSSAGGNQPQHFGDGTRLSIL.